Following are 28 T cell receptor beta chains from one sample sequenced in a study of radiation and T cells in renal cell carcinoma. The time point is: blood 4 weeks post-SBRT, at nephrectomy. Treatment here: 15 Gy SBRT to primary tumor, nephrectomy 4 weeks later. Clones were read by immunoSEQ multiplex PCR, and TCRdb kept only the in-frame ones, dropping some. The repertoire holds fewer than 85,000 clones, with 80% to 90% as singletons. The specimen comprised blood, sampled from a patient whose treatment included radiotherapy and nephrectomy. These receptors were obtained from a woman between 65 and 79 years old with renal cell carcinoma.

The chain has TRBV28 and TRBJ1-1, with TRBD1 identical over 7 bases. The CDR3 consists of 17 residues. Trimming cost V 4 bases and J 1 base; bases outside gene matches: 12. From germline, CDR1 is MDHEN and CDR2 SYDVKM. This chain's CDR3 is CASSSPSGQDPNTEAFF. Here the CDR3 DNA reads TGTGCCAGCAGTTCCCCCTCTGGACAGGACCCGAACACTGAAGCTTTCTTT.

The chain uses TRBV27 and TRBJ2-1; 15 nucleotides align to TRBD2. This CDR3 comprises 18 residues. Germline CDR1 and CDR2: MNHEY and SMNVEV (reference sequence). Trimming took 5 bases from V and 5 from J; bases not matched to a gene: 10. In DNA, the CDR3 is TGTGCCAGCAGTACCGGGACTAGCGGGGGGTTAAGGAACAATGAGCAGTTCTTC. Translating gives CASSTGTSGGLRNNEQFF.

The CDR3 loop is CASSQGKGVTDTQYF. DNA of the CDR3: TGTGCCAGCAGCCAAGGCAAGGGGGTCACAGATACGCAGTATTTT. This chain uses TRBV4-2 with TRBJ2-3; D perhaps matches TRBD1 (6 bases). Trimming stripped 1 base from V and 2 bases from J, with 10 bases between. The CDR3 is made up of 15 amino acids. CDR1 is LGHNA and CDR2 is YNFKEQ in the germline V gene.

The chain recombines TRBV2 with TRBJ2-3, with 8 bases fitting TRBD2. This CDR3 has 16 amino acids. Germline CDR1 reads SNHLY; CDR2 reads FYNNEI. Germline trimming cut 6 bases from V and 4 bases from J; bases unmatched to any gene: 12. Written as DNA, the CDR3 is TGTGCCAGCAGGGCCACGGGGGGGGCGTTGTCAGATACGCAGTATTTT. Amino acids: CASRATGGALSDTQYF.

This clone was seen only once. CDR3 sequence reads: CSAEGQTNIQYF. CDR3 sequence (DNA): TGCAGCGCCGAGGGACAGACAAACATTCAGTACTTC. The rearrangement uses TRBV29-1 and TRBJ2-4, with 7 bases identical to TRBD1. Germline V gene data show CDR1 as SQVTM and CDR2 as ANQGSEA. After removal of 7 bases from V and 6 bases from J, the junction contained 6 bases not matched to a gene. This CDR3 has 12 residues.

The rearrangement uses TRBV23-1 and TRBJ1-1; D unresolved. TRBV23-1 is an ORF, with its function uncertain. V was cut by 3 bases and J by 1 base, with 9 bases left in between. This CDR3 has 14 amino acids. The CDR3 loop reads CASSQSDWNTEAFF. The CDR3 DNA follows: TGCGCCAGCAGTCAGTCAGACTGGAACACTGAAGCTTTCTTT.

This clone came up once. The V call is TRBV15, the J call TRBJ2-3; 12 bases are a match to TRBD1. CDR1 is LNHNV and CDR2 is YYDKDF in the germline V gene (reference sequence). V trimming: 6 bases; J trimming: 4 bases; junction bases outside the gene matches: 5. The CDR3 runs to 15 residues. The CDR3: CATRGTGGFADTQYF. CDR3 in DNA: TGTGCCACCAGGGGGACAGGGGGCTTCGCAGATACGCAGTATTTT.

V gene TRBV30 combines with J gene TRBJ2-6, with D unclear. V lost 3 bases and J 0 bases, leaving 3 bases between the germline ends. The CDR3 is 13 residues long. In germline, CDR1 is GTSNPN, CDR2 SVGIG (reference sequence). In DNA, the CDR3 is TGTGCCTGGAGGGCCTCTGGGGCCAACGTCCTGACTTTC. Amino acids: CAWRASGANVLTF.

V usage is TRBV4-1 and J usage is TRBJ2-3, with 8 bases lining up with TRBD2. Germline V gene lookup returns CDR1 MGHRA and CDR2 YSYEKL. J lost 2 bases, V lost 0 bases, and 7 bases had no gene match. The CDR3 runs 17 residues. The CDR3 DNA reads TGCGCCAGCAGCCAAGATCCAGCGGGGGCCCTCACAGATACGCAGTATTTT. It codes for CASSQDPAGALTDTQYF.

This chain connects TRBV10-1 to TRBJ1-5; 7 bases map to TRBD1. V dropped 8 bases and J dropped 6; count of bases not matched to a gene: 4. Germline loops: CDR1 WNHNN, CDR2 SYGVQD (reference sequence). The CDR3 sequence is 12 residues long. The CDR3, as DNA: TGCGCCAGCTTCGACAGGGTTCAGCCCCAGCATTTT. It encodes CASFDRVQPQHF.

V gene TRBV6-1 combines with J gene TRBJ1-4, with D unclear. The CDR3 is 15 amino acids. With 0 bases removed from V and 5 bases from J, the gap between germline ends came to 10 bases. From germline, CDR1 is MNHNS and CDR2 SASEGT. CDR3 in DNA: TGTGCCAGCAGTGAAGCGGAGACTCTCAATGAAAAACTGTTTTTT. It encodes CASSEAETLNEKLFF.

The chain joins TRBV27 to TRBJ2-5; 8 nucleotides align to TRBD2. Germline V gene lookup returns CDR1 MNHEY and CDR2 SMNVEV (reference sequence). This CDR3 is built from 15 residues. Trimming removed 5 bases from V and 5 bases from J; junction bases left unmatched: 10. The CDR3 coding sequence is TGTGCCAGCAGTACCCGTAGTAGCGGGGAGGAGACCCAGTACTTC. Protein: CASSTRSSGEETQYF.

This clone came up once. The V and J genes are TRBV19 and TRBJ2-7; 10 bases are shared with TRBD1. This CDR3 has 15 amino acids. V lost 1 base to trimming and J lost 5 bases; unmatched junction nucleotides: 5. Germline CDR1 and CDR2: LNHDA and SQIVND (reference sequence). CDR3 DNA sequence: TGTGCCAGTAGTATAGGTGACAGGGGGCTCGACGAGCAGTACTTC. Protein sequence: CASSIGDRGLDEQYF.

With regard to this clone: The junction departs from the called germline gene at one end, perhaps through a read error. The rearrangement links TRBV7-7 to TRBJ2-2, with a weak D call TRBD2 (5 bases). The CDR3 has 15 amino acids. Germline V gives CDR1 SSHAT, CDR2 FNYEAQ (reference sequence). The CDR3 here is CASSLEGGYTGELFF. CDR3 nucleotides: TGTGCTAGCAGCTTAGAAGGCGGGTACACCGGGGAGCTGTTTTTT.

The CDR3 DNA reads as TGTGCCAGCAGTTCGACAGTTTCCAATGAAAAACTGTTTTTT. Its protein product is CASSSTVSNEKLFF. This chain joins TRBV28 and TRBJ1-4; D may be TRBD1 (5 bases). Between the trimmed V and J ends, which lost 4 bases and 5 bases, there was a span of 11 bases. Germline V CDR1 and CDR2: MDHEN, SYDVKM. The CDR3 extends over 14 amino acids.

The V gene is TRBV2, the J gene TRBJ2-1; the D is unclear. This CDR3 has 14 residues. Germline CDR1 SNHLY, CDR2 FYNNEI. V lost 1 base to trimming and J lost 6 bases, with 10 bases between them. DNA for the CDR3: TGTGCCAGCAGTGAAGTCAGGTTCCGCAATGAGCAGTTCTTC. It encodes CASSEVRFRNEQFF.

This chain uses TRBV27 with TRBJ2-1, with 7 bases lining up with TRBD1. CDR1 and CDR2 from the germline V gene are MNHEY and SMNVEV (reference sequence). The CDR3 covers 14 residues. J was trimmed by 7 bases and V by 4 bases; bases with no gene match: 7. For the CDR3, the DNA is TGTGCCAGCAGTTCTCCGACAGGGACGAATGAGCAGTTCTTC. Amino acids: CASSSPTGTNEQFF.

The genes are TRBV28 and TRBJ1-3; no clear D. The CDR3 contains 13 residues. Germline V CDR1 and CDR2: MDHEN, SYDVKM. CDR3 residues: CAFKGVSGNTIYF. The CDR3 DNA follows: TGTGCTTTTAAGGGTGTCTCTGGAAACACCATATATTTT.

The chain carries TRBV9 and TRBJ1-6, with unresolved D. This CDR3 has 14 amino acids. The V end was cut by 3 bases, the J end by 2 bases, with 6 bases between. CDR1 and CDR2 (germline): SGDLS, YYNGEE. CDR3 protein: CASSAGTYNSPLHF. The CDR3 bases are TGTGCCAGCAGCGCCGGGACCTATAATTCACCCCTCCACTTT.

The chain couples TRBV28 to TRBJ1-2, with 11 bases lining up with TRBD1. Trimming removed 2 bases from V and 5 bases from J; junction bases left unmatched: 10. The CDR3 consists of 17 residues. Looked up from germline, CDR1 is MDHEN and CDR2 is SYDVKM. This CDR3 is CASSLIWPGTGGYGYTF. CDR3 bases: TGTGCCAGCAGTTTAATTTGGCCCGGGACAGGGGGGTATGGCTACACCTTC.

CDR3 in amino acids: CASSGRQDTGELFF. The CDR3 nucleotides read TGTGCCAGCAGCGGCAGACAGGACACCGGGGAGCTGTTTTTT. The chain uses TRBV5-4 and TRBJ2-2, with a possible D match to TRBD1 (6 bases). The CDR3 has 14 amino acids. In germline, CDR1 is SGHNT, CDR2 YYREEE (reference sequence). Trimming pared 4 bases from V and 3 bases from J, leaving 10 bases between.

V gene TRBV19 combines with J gene TRBJ2-5; 8 nucleotides align to TRBD1. The CDR3 contains 14 residues. Germline V gene data show CDR1 as LNHDA and CDR2 as SQIVND (reference sequence). V shed 3 bases and J 5 bases; nucleotides not matched to a gene: 5. CDR3 loop: CASSMPGGVETQYF. In DNA form, the CDR3 reads TGTGCCAGTAGTATGCCAGGGGGCGTGGAGACCCAGTACTTC.

Concerning this clone itself: Other DNA sequences in the same sample also yield this CDR3. The V gene is TRBV7-2, the J gene TRBJ1-2; maybe TRBD1 (6 bases). Trimming pared 5 bases from V and 2 bases from J, leaving 12 bases between. Looked up from germline, CDR1 is SGHTA and CDR2 is FQGNSA. This CDR3 region has 14 residues. The CDR3 region has the DNA TGTGCCAGCAGCGCTTTCAGGGGAAACTATGGCTACACCTTC. It translates to CASSAFRGNYGYTF. Looking up the rest from reference TRBV7-2 and TRBJ1-2 gives the full variable domain: GAGVSQSPSNKVTEKGKDVELRCDPISGHTALYWYRQSLGQGLEFLIYFQGNSAPDKSGLPSDRFSAERTGGSVSTLTIQRTQQEDSAVYLCASSAFRGNYGYTFGSGTRLTVV.

This chain links TRBV6-5 with TRBJ1-1; D unresolved. CDR1 MNHEY and CDR2 SVGAGI come from the germline V gene. The V end was cut by 2 bases, the J end by 2 bases, with 12 bases between. The CDR3 is made up of 15 amino acids. CDR3 DNA: TGTGCCAGCAGTTACAGGGTGATGACTAACACTGAAGCTTTCTTT. Its translation is CASSYRVMTNTEAFF.

V gene TRBV28 combines with J gene TRBJ2-7, with 8 bases fitting TRBD2. The J segment lost 1 base and the V segment lost 10 bases, leaving 9 bases of the junction unmatched. The CDR3 is 14 residues long. Germline V gene data show CDR1 as MDHEN and CDR2 as SYDVKM. The CDR3 reads CATTSGGTSYEQYF. CDR3 nucleotides: TGTGCCACCACTTCGGGAGGGACATCCTACGAGCAGTACTTC. Full variable domain (rest looked up from reference TRBV28 and TRBJ2-7): DVKVTQSSRYLVKRTGEKVFLECVQDMDHENMFWYRQDPGLGLRLIYFSYDVKMKEKGDIPEGYSVSREKKERFSLILESASTNQTSMYLCATTSGGTSYEQYFGPGTRLTVT.

The CDR3 DNA reads as TGTGCCATCAGTGGGCAATACGAGCAGTACTTC. This sequence encodes CAISGQYEQYF. This chain joins TRBV10-3 and TRBJ2-7; D is ambiguous. V was cut by 4 bases and J by 4 bases, with 5 bases left in between. Germline assignment: CDR1 ENHRY and CDR2 SYGVKD. CDR3 length: 11 amino acids.

The rearrangement links TRBV15 to TRBJ2-1; TRBD1 matches at 11 bases. The trim removed 7 bases at V and 7 bases at J, leaving 9 bases unmatched. The CDR3 loop spans 15 amino acids. Germline-derived CDR1 and CDR2 are LNHNV and YYDKDF (reference sequence). CDR3 amino acids: CATTTDRGPWNEQFF. CDR3 nucleotide sequence: TGTGCCACCACCACGGACAGGGGGCCTTGGAATGAGCAGTTCTTC. Based on the CDR3 plus reference TRBV15 and TRBJ2-1, the full variable domain is DAMVIQNPRYQVTQFGKPVTLSCSQTLNHNVMYWYQQKSSQAPKLLFHYYDKDFNNEADTPDNFQSRRPNTSFCFLDIRSPGLGDTAMYLCATTTDRGPWNEQFFGPGTRLTVL.

J is TRBJ1-3 and V is TRBV2; TRBD1 aligns across 8 bases. CDR1 SNHLY and CDR2 FYNNEI come from the germline V gene. Unmatched junction bases numbered 2, after V lost 7 bases and J lost 0 bases. The CDR3 runs to 14 residues. The CDR3 sequence is CASKGQGSGNTIYF. The CDR3 nucleotides are TGTGCCAGCAAAGGACAGGGCTCTGGAAACACCATATATTTT. Supplemented by reference TRBV2 and TRBJ1-3, the full variable domain reads EPEVTQTPSHQVTQMGQEVILRCVPISNHLYFYWYRQILGQKVEFLVSFYNNEISEKSEIFDDQFSVERPDGSNFTLKIRSTKLEDSAMYFCASKGQGSGNTIYFGEGSWLTVV.